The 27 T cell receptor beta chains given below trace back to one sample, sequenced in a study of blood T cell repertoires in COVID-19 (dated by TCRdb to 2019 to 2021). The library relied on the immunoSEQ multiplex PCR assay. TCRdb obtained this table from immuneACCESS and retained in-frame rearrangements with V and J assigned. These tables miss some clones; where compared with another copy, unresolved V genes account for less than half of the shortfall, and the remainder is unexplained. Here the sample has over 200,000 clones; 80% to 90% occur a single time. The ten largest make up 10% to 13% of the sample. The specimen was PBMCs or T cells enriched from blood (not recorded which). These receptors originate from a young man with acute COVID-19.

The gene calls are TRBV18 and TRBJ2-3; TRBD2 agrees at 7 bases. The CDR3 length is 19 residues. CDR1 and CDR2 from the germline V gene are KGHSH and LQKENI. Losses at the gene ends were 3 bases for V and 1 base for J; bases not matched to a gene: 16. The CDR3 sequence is CASSPLQTDGLAGTDTQYF. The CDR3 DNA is TGTGCCAGCTCACCCCTTCAGACAGATGGGCTAGCGGGCACAGATACGCAGTATTTT.

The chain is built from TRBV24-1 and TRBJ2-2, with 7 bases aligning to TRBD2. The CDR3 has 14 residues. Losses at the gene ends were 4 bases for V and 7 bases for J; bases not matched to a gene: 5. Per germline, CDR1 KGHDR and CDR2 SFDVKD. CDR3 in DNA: TGTGCCACCAGTGACGGGAGGTTTCTCGGGGAGCTGTTTTTT. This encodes CATSDGRFLGELFF.

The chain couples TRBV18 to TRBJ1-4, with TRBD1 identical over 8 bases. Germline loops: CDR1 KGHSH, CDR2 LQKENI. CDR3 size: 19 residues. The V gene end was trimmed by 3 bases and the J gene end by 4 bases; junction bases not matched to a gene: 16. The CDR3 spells CASSPRDRRGVIGNEKLFF. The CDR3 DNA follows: TGTGCCAGCTCACCCCGGGACAGGCGCGGCGTCATCGGTAATGAAAAACTGTTTTTT.

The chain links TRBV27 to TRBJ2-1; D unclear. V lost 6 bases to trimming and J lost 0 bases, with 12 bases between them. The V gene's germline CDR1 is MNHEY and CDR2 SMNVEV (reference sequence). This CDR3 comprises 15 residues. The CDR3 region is CASSPDWNSYNEQFF. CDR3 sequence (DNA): TGTGCCAGCAGCCCCGACTGGAACTCCTACAATGAGCAGTTCTTC.

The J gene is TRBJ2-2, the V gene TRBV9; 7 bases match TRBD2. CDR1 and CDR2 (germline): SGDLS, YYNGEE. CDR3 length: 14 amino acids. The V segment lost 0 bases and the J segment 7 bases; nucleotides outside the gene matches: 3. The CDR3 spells CASSVAGGVGELFF. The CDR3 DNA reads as TGTGCCAGCAGCGTAGCGGGAGGTGTCGGGGAGCTGTTTTTT.

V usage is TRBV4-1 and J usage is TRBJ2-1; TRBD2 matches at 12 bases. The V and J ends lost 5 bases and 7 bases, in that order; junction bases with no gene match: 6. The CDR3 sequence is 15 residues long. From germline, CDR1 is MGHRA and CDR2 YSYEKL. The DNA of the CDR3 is TGCGCCAGCAGCAGACTAGCGGGAGTTGGAAATGAGCAGTTCTTC. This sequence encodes CASSRLAGVGNEQFF.

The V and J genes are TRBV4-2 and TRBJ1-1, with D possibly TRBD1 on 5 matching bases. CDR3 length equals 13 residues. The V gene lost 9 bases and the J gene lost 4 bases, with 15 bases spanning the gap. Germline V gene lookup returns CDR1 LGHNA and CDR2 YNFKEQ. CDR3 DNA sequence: TGTGCCAGTAAAACTCAGGGTTTCACTGAAGCTTTCTTT. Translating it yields CASKTQGFTEAFF.

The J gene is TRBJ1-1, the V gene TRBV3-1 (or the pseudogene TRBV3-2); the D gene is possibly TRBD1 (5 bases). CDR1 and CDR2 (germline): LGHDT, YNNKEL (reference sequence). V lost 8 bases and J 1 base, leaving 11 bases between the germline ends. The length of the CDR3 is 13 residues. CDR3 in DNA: TGTGCCAGCGGCCTTCAGGGGAACACTGAAGCTTTCTTT. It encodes CASGLQGNTEAFF.

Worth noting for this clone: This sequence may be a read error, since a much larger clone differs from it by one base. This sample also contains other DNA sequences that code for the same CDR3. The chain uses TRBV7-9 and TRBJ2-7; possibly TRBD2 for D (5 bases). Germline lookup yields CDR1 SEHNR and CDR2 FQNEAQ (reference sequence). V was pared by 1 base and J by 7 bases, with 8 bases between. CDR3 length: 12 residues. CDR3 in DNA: TGTGCCAGCAGCTTAGGGCCGGGGGAGCAGTACTTC. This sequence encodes CASSLGPGEQYF.

The CDR3 DNA reads as TGTGCCAGCAGCTTAAGCCAACTAGCAGTAGGAACCGGGGAGCTGTTTTTT. It encodes CASSLSQLAVGTGELFF. The rearrangement links TRBV11-3 to TRBJ2-2; possible D gene TRBD2, 6 bases. V was clipped by 2 bases and J by 5 bases, with 18 bases between them. The germline gives CDR1 SGHNT, CDR2 YENEEA. This CDR3 spans 17 amino acids.

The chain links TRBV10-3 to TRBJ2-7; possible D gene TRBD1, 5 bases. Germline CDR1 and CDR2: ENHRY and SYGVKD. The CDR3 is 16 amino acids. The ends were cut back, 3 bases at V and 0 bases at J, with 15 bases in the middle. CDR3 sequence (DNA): TGTGCCATCAGTGATCCAGGGCGGTTGAGCTCCTACGAGCAGTACTTC. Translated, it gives CAISDPGRLSSYEQYF.

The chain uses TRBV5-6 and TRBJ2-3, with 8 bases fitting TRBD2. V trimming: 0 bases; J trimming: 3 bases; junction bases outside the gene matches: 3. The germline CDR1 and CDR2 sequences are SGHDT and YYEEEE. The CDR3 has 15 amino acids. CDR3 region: CASSLDGRGTDTQYF. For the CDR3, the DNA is TGTGCCAGCAGCTTGGACGGGAGGGGGACAGATACGCAGTATTTT.

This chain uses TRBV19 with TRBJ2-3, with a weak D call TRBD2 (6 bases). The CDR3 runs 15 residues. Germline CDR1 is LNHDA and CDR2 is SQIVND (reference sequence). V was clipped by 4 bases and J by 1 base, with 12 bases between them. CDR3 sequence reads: CASSTAGLGTDTQYF. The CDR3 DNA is TGTGCCAGTAGTACGGCGGGACTTGGCACAGATACGCAGTATTTT. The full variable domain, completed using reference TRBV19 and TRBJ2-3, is DGGITQSPKYLFRKEGQNVTLSCEQNLNHDAMYWYRQDPGQGLRLIYYSQIVNDFQKGDIAEGYSVSREKKESFPLTVTSAQKNPTAFYLCASSTAGLGTDTQYFGPGTRLTVL.

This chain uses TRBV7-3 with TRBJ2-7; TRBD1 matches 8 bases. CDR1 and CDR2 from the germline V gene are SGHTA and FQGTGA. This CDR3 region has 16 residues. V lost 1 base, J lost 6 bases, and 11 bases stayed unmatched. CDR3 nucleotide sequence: TGTGCCAGCAGCTTAAATCGGGTCCCCACAGGGGGCGAGCAGTACTTC. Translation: CASSLNRVPTGGEQYF.

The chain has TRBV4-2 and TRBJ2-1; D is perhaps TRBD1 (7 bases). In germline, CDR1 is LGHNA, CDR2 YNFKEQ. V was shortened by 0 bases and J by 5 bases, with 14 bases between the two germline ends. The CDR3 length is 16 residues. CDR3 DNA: TGTGCCAGCAGCCAAGATCGGGGGACAGTCCACAATGAGCAGTTCTTC. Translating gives CASSQDRGTVHNEQFF.

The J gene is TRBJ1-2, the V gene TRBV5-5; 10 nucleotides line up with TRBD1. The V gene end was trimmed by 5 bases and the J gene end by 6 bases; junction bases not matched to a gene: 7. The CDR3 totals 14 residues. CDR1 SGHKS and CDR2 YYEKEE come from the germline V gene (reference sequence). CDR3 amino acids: CASSSWDRGNGYTF. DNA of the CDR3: TGTGCCAGCAGTTCTTGGGACAGGGGAAATGGCTACACCTTC.

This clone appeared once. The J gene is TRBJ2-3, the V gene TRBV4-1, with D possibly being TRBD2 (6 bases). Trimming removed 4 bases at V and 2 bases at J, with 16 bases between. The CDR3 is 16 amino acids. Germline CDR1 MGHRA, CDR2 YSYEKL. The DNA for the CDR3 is TGCGCCAGCAGCCCCGGGACTGTCCTATTCACAGATACGCAGTATTTT. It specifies CASSPGTVLFTDTQYF.

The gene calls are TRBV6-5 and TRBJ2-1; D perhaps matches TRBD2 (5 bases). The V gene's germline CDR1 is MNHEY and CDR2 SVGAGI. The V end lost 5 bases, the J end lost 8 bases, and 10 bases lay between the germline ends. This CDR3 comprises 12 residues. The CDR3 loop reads CASSPGNHEQFF. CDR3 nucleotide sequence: TGTGCCAGCAGTCCGGGAAACCATGAGCAGTTCTTC.

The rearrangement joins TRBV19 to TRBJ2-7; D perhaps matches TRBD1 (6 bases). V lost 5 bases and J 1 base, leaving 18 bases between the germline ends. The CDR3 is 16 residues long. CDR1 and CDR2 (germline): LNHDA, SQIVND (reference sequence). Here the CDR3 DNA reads TGTGCCAGTAGTTTGCGACAGGCGGGTTTGTCCTACGAGCAGTACTTC. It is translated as CASSLRQAGLSYEQYF.

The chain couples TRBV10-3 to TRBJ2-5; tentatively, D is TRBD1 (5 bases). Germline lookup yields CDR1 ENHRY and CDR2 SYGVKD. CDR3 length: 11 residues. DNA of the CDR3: TGTGCATTAGGGGTGGGGCAGACCCAGTACTTC. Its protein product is CALGVGQTQYF.

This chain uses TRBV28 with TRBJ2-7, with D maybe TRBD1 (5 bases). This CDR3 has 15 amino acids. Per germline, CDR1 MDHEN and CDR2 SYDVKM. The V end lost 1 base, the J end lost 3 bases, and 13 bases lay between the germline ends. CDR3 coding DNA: TGTGCCAGCAGTTTATTACAGGCACGGAACTACGAGCAGTACTTC. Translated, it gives CASSLLQARNYEQYF.

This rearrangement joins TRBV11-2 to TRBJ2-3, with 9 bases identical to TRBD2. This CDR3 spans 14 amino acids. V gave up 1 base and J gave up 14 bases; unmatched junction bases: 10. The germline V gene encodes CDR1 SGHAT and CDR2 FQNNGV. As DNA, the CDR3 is TGTGCCAGCAGCTTAGGGGGTGGCGGGAGGGCCGGGTATTTT. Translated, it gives CASSLGGGGRAGYF.

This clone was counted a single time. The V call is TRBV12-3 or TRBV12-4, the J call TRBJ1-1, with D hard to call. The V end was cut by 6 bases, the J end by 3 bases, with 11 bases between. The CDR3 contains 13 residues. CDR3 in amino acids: CASSPLPDTEAFF. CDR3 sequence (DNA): TGTGCCAGCAGCCCCCTCCCGGACACTGAAGCTTTCTTT.

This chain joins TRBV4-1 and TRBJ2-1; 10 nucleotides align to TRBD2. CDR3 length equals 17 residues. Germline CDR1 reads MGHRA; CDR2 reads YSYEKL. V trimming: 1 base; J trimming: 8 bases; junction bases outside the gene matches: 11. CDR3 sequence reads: CASSQVLASGSGYEQFF. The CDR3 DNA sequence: TGCGCCAGCAGCCAAGTACTTGCTAGCGGGAGCGGGTATGAGCAGTTCTTC.

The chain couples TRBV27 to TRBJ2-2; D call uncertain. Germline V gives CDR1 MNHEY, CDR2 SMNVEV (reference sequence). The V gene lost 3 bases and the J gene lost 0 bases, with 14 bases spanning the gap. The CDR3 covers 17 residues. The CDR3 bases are TGTGCCAGCAGTTTCCGGGTGATCGGGTCGAACACCGGGGAGCTGTTTTTT. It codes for CASSFRVIGSNTGELFF.

The CDR3 loop is CASSLFQNRSPLHF. The CDR3 nucleotides are TGTGCCAGCAGCTTGTTCCAAAATCGGTCACCCCTCCACTTT. The J gene is TRBJ1-6, the V gene TRBV5-6; D is uncertain. V was cut by 1 base and J by 10 bases, with 12 bases left in between. There are 14 residues in the CDR3. The germline V gene has CDR1 SGHDT and CDR2 YYEEEE. Filled out from reference TRBV5-6 and TRBJ1-6, the complete variable domain reads DAGVTQSPTHLIKTRGQQVTLRCSPKSGHDTVSWYQQALGQGPQFIFQYYEEEERQRGNFPDRFSGHQFPNYSSELNVNALLLGDSALYLCASSLFQNRSPLHFGNGTRLTVT.

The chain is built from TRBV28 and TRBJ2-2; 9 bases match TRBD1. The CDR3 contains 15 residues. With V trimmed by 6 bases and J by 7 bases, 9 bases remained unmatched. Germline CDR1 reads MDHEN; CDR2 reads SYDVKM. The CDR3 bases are TGTGCCAGCAGATTCCGGGACAGGGACGTCGGGGAGCTGTTTTTT. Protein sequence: CASRFRDRDVGELFF.